Below, 2 T cell receptor beta chains from the same sample are listed, as sequenced in a study of OX40 agonist ivuxolimab in advanced cancers. Clones were read by immunoSEQ multiplex PCR, and TCRdb kept only the in-frame ones, dropping some. Here the sample spans about 44,000 clones, about four fifths being singletons. The specimen comprised CD4+ or CD8+ T cells sorted from blood, sampled in a trial of the OX40 agonist ivuxolimab. The receptors here all came from an adult with an advanced solid tumor such as melanoma, head and neck, liver or kidney cancer.

This clone came up a few times. The V call is TRBV2, the J call TRBJ2-4, with TRBD1 identical over 8 bases. J was trimmed by 0 bases and V by 5 bases; bases with no gene match: 9. The V gene's germline CDR1 is SNHLY and CDR2 FYNNEI. CDR3 length: 17 residues. Here the CDR3 DNA reads TGTGCCAGCAGTTCCTGGACAGGGTTGGGAGCCAAAAACATTCAGTACTTC. This gives the protein CASSSWTGLGAKNIQYF.

The chain recombines TRBV6-5 with TRBJ2-2; 7 nucleotides align to TRBD1. This CDR3 has 15 residues. Germline-derived CDR1 and CDR2 are MNHEY and SVGAGI. V was clipped by 5 bases and J by 4 bases; unmatched bases: 7. This CDR3 reads CASSRTGAPTGELFF. The CDR3 DNA follows: TGTGCCAGCAGTAGAACAGGGGCCCCCACCGGGGAGCTGTTTTTT.